Listed below are T cell receptor beta chains from one sample, sequenced in a study of cytomegalovirus exposure and HLA in healthy donors. Clones were read by immunoSEQ multiplex PCR, and TCRdb kept only the in-frame ones, dropping some. The sample consists of a few hundred thousand clones, less than 80% of them appearing once. The specimen sequenced was PBMCs. These receptors all come from a girl aged 2 to 10 in good health and CMV-seronegative. CDR3s include the opening cysteine and the closing phenylalanine or tryptophan. A D gene is named only where the DNA matches it firmly. Size values are once, few and many counts, or a class for expanded clones, and some rows have none.

v_gene	abundance	j_gene	d_gene	CDR3aa	CDR3nt
TRBV13	-	TRBJ2-6	-	CASSPGSGANVLTF	TGTGCCAGCAGCCCCGGCTCTGGGGCCAACGTCCTGACTTTC
TRBV2	few	TRBJ1-5	TRBD1	CASRTTGGNQPQHF	TGTGCCAGCAGGACGACAGGGGGAAATCAGCCCCAGCATTTT
TRBV5-8	few	TRBJ2-3	TRBD2	CASSLASGRPALSTDTQYF	TGTGCCAGCAGCTTAGCTAGCGGGAGACCGGCTCTTAGCACAGATACGCAGTATTTT
TRBV4-1	-	TRBJ2-7	-	CASSPSLGHEQYF	TGCGCCAGCAGCCCCTCCTTGGGGCACGAGCAGTACTTC
TRBV7-9	-	TRBJ2-7	TRBD2	CASSPGGRSYEQYF	TGTGCCAGCAGCCCCGGCGGGAGGTCCTACGAGCAGTACTTC
TRBV19	-	TRBJ1-2	TRBD1	CASTRGTGYYGYTF	TGTGCCAGTACGCGAGGGACAGGGTACTATGGCTACACCTTC
TRBV7-9	-	TRBJ2-7	TRBD1	CASSGGQGYYEQYF	TGTGCCAGCAGCGGGGGACAGGGTTACTACGAGCAGTACTTC
TRBV9	-	TRBJ2-7	-	CASSTGQLGVHEQYF	TGTGCCAGCAGCACGGGACAATTGGGGGTCCACGAGCAGTACTTC
TRBV25-1	-	TRBJ1-5	-	CASSGLETDVNQPQHF	TGTGCCAGCAGCGGACTGGAAACCGATGTCAATCAGCCCCAGCATTTT
TRBV7-9	-	TRBJ1-1	TRBD1	CASSPTTGVSEAFF	TGTGCCAGCAGCCCGACGACAGGGGTGAGTGAAGCTTTCTTT
TRBV2	-	TRBJ1-4	-	CASSEGSGKLFF	TGTGCCAGCAGTGAAGGGTCGGGGAAACTGTTTTTT
TRBV6-5	-	TRBJ2-7	-	CATNQEVKPYEQYF	TGTGCCACCAACCAGGAGGTGAAGCCCTACGAGCAGTACTTC
TRBV7-9	few	TRBJ1-2	-	CASSPQGLTNYGYTF	TGTGCCAGCAGCCCTCAGGGACTCACTAACTATGGCTACACCTTC
TRBV7-3	-	TRBJ2-3	TRBD2	CASSLGLAGITDTQYF	TGTGCCAGCAGCCTCGGACTAGCGGGCATCACAGATACGCAGTATTTT
TRBV18	-	TRBJ2-5	-	CASSPRTATTRETQYF	TGTGCCAGCTCACCACGGACAGCTACCACACGGGAGACCCAGTACTTC
TRBV19	-	TRBJ1-1	-	CASSISTVNTEAFF	TGTGCCAGTAGTATATCGACAGTGAACACTGAAGCTTTCTTT
TRBV5-4	-	TRBJ1-4	-	CASSNWTVNEKLFF	TGTGCCAGCAGCAATTGGACAGTTAATGAAAAACTGTTTTTT
TRBV30	-	TRBJ2-7	TRBD2	CAWSGGTSTEQYF	TGTGCCTGGAGTGGTGGGACTAGCACCGAGCAGTACTTC
TRBV10-3	-	TRBJ2-2	TRBD2	CAITRRLAGETGELFF	TGTGCCATCACAAGGCGACTAGCGGGAGAAACCGGGGAGCTGTTTTTT
TRBV5-1	-	TRBJ1-4	-	CASSTTGNNEKLFF	TGCGCCAGCAGCACGACAGGAAATAATGAAAAACTGTTTTTT
TRBV2	-	TRBJ1-3	-	CASSDRLSSGNTIYF	TGTGCCAGCAGCGATAGACTGAGCTCTGGAAACACCATATATTTT
TRBV7-6	-	TRBJ1-1	-	CASSPSALGAAFF	TGTGCCAGCAGCCCGTCGGCGTTGGGGGCCGCTTTCTTT